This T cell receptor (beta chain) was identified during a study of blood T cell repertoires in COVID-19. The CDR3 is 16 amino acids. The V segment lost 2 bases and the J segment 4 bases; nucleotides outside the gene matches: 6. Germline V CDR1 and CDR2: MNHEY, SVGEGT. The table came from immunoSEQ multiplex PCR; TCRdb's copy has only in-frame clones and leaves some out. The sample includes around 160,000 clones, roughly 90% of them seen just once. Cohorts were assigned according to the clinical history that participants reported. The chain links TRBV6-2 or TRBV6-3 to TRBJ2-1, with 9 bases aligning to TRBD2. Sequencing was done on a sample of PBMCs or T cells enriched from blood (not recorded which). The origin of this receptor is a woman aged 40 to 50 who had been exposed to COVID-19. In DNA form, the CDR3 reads TGTGCCAGCAGTTACCCTAGCGGGAAAGGGTACAATGAGCAGTTCTTC. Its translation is CASSYPSGKGYNEQFF.